The 19 T cell receptor beta chains listed next were all sequenced from one sample in a study of regulatory T cells in long-lasting Graves disease. Through Arm-PCR of CDR3 regions and iRepertoire HTBI primers, TCR beta libraries were built. TCRdb processed the multiplex PCR reads anew with MiXCR; each CDR3 protein has one entry. The repertoire includes roughly 610,000 distinct CDR3 sequences, around 15% of them detected once, and around 12% sits in the top ten. Stated time point: newly diagnosed GD, antithyroid drugs for less than 3 months. There was RNA extracted from PBMCs, and the TCR library was made from it. The same data also contributed to another study, on T cells in Graves' hyperthyroidism and ophthalmopathy.

Here the sequenced sample was peripheral blood mononuclear cells (PBMCs), taken at new diagnosis, from a patient treated with antithyroid drugs. The receptors come from a man younger than 30 with Graves disease.

This clonotype has a count of ten or more. The V call is TRBV27, the J call TRBJ2-3; no clear D. The CDR3 runs to 15 residues. CDR1 is MNHEY, CDR2 SMNVEV, per germline (reference sequence). The V and J ends lost 8 bases and 0 bases respectively, with 15 bases between them. CDR3 in DNA: TGTGCCAGCTGCCCCGACGGCACTAGCACAGATACGCAGTATTTT. Protein sequence: CASCPDGTSTDTQYF.

The chain is built from TRBV5-6 and TRBJ2-1; a weak D match, TRBD1 (6 bases). The CDR3 contains 16 residues. The germline V and J ends were trimmed by 1 base and 0 bases, with 11 bases remaining between them. CDR1 SGHDT and CDR2 YYEEEE come from the germline V gene. The CDR3 here is CASSLSYRDSYNEQFF. CDR3 bases: TGTGCCAGCAGCTTGAGCTACAGGGACTCCTACAATGAGCAGTTCTTC.

The chain joins TRBV11-1 to TRBJ2-2; 7 bases are a match to TRBD1. This CDR3 region has 14 residues. CDR1 SGHAT and CDR2 FQDESV come from the germline V gene (reference sequence). V was clipped by 5 bases and J by 6 bases; unmatched bases: 6. The CDR3 protein is CASSARQGSGELFF. For the CDR3, the DNA is TGTGCCAGCAGCGCCAGACAGGGTTCCGGGGAGCTGTTTTTT. Variable domain in full (rest from reference TRBV11-1 and TRBJ2-2): EAEVAQSPRYKITEKSQAVAFWCDPISGHATLYWYRQILGQGPELLVQFQDESVVDDSQLPKDRFSAERLKGVDSTLKIQPAELGDSAMYLCASSARQGSGELFFGEGSRLTVL.

V usage is TRBV27 and J usage is TRBJ1-1; no clear D gene. This CDR3 region has 14 residues. V lost 6 bases to trimming and J lost 4 bases, with 15 bases between them. The germline V gene has CDR1 MNHEY and CDR2 SMNVEV (reference sequence). This CDR3 reads CASRSFGSATEAFF. In nucleotides, the CDR3 is TGTGCCAGCAGGTCGTTTGGTTCGGCCACTGAAGCTTTCTTT.

This chain joins TRBV5-1 and TRBJ2-7; 11 bases map to TRBD2. Germline CDR1 SGHRS, CDR2 YFSETQ. The CDR3 sequence is 17 residues long. J gave up 2 bases and V 0 bases, and 7 bases lay outside the gene matches. The CDR3 nucleotides read TGCGCCAGCAGCTTGGTGACTAGCGGGGACCTGACCTACGAGCAGTACTTC. It yields the protein CASSLVTSGDLTYEQYF.

This chain uses TRBV12-3 or TRBV12-4 with TRBJ2-3; tentatively, D is TRBD1 (5 bases). CDR3 size: 14 residues. V was cut by 3 bases and J by 2 bases, with 9 bases left in between. CDR3: CASSLQGPTDTQYF. As DNA, the CDR3 is TGTGCCAGCAGTTTGCAGGGCCCCACAGATACGCAGTATTTT.

The rearrangement links TRBV5-1 to TRBJ2-7; no reliable D call. V was cut by 0 bases and J by 0 bases, with 10 bases left in between. Germline values: CDR1 SGHRS, CDR2 YFSETQ. The CDR3 has 15 residues. The CDR3 DNA reads TGCGCCAGCAGCTTGGAACGGCTCTCCTCCTACGAGCAGTACTTC. It codes for CASSLERLSSYEQYF.

The chain carries TRBV7-2 and TRBJ2-2; the match to TRBD2 covers 9 bases. V gave up 3 bases and J gave up 1 base; unmatched junction bases: 6. The CDR3 extends over 17 amino acids. CDR1 is SGHTA, CDR2 FQGNSA, per germline. This CDR3 reads CASSFLGTSRNTGELFF. CDR3 DNA sequence: TGTGCCAGCAGCTTTCTGGGGACTAGCAGGAACACCGGGGAGCTGTTTTTT.

The chain recombines TRBV7-6 with TRBJ2-3; 11 bases match TRBD2. V shed 2 bases and J 1 base; nucleotides not matched to a gene: 2. There are 16 residues in the CDR3. The V gene's germline CDR1 is SGHVS and CDR2 FNYEAQ. Here the CDR3 reads CASSLLSGRGTDTQYF. DNA of the CDR3: TGTGCCAGCAGCTTACTTAGCGGGAGGGGCACAGATACGCAGTATTTT.

The V call is TRBV7-9, the J call TRBJ2-7; D is possibly TRBD1 (5 bases). Germline V gene data show CDR1 as SEHNR and CDR2 as FQNEAQ (reference sequence). The CDR3 is made up of 16 amino acids. Trimming removed 5 bases at V and 3 bases at J, with 20 bases between. CDR3 amino acids: CASSRNPQGAFYEQYF. CDR3 nucleotide sequence: TGTGCCAGCAGCCGAAACCCGCAGGGTGCTTTCTACGAGCAGTACTTC.

The V gene is TRBV3-1, the J gene TRBJ2-3, with 7 bases that match TRBD2. This CDR3 spans 16 amino acids. Trimming at V came to 0 bases and at J to 2 bases, leaving 5 bases not matched to a gene. The germline gives CDR1 LGHDT, CDR2 YNNKEL (reference sequence). The CDR3 protein is CASSQDGAGDTDTQYF. Here the CDR3 DNA reads TGTGCCAGCAGCCAAGATGGCGCGGGGGACACAGATACGCAGTATTTT.

The chain employs TRBV18 and TRBJ2-7; a weak D match, TRBD1 (6 bases). The germline V gene has CDR1 KGHSH and CDR2 LQKENI. Trimming shortened V by 3 bases and J by 6 bases, and 18 bases separated the two germline ends. The CDR3 consists of 15 residues. CDR3 loop: CASSPSQGGSGEQYF. The CDR3 region has the DNA TGTGCCAGCTCACCTTCACAGGGTGGTTCGGGCGAGCAGTACTTC.

This clonotype came up many times. The CDR3 DNA reads TGTGCCAGCAGTCCGACTAGCGGGAGACGGGATACGCAGTATTTT. Protein: CASSPTSGRRDTQYF. This chain connects TRBV28 to TRBJ2-3, with 12 bases that match TRBD2. Unmatched junction bases numbered 6, after V lost 5 bases and J lost 6 bases. Germline CDR1 is MDHEN and CDR2 is SYDVKM. This CDR3 is 15 amino acids long. The full variable domain, in which reference TRBV28 and TRBJ2-3 provide the parts outside the CDR3, is DVKVTQSSRYLVKRTGEKVFLECVQDMDHENMFWYRQDPGLGLRLIYFSYDVKMKEKGDIPEGYSVSREKKERFSLILESASTNQTSMYLCASSPTSGRRDTQYFGPGTRLTVL.

The V call is TRBV5-1, the J call TRBJ2-1, with unresolved D. V lost 0 bases and J lost 1, with 11 bases in between. CDR1 and CDR2 (germline): SGHRS, YFSETQ. The CDR3 loop spans 16 amino acids. In DNA form, the CDR3 reads TGCGCCAGCAGCTTGGCCCTCGATTGGTCCTACAATGAGCAGTTCTTC. Protein sequence: CASSLALDWSYNEQFF.

Turning to this clonotype: Possible read error: a much larger clone is one base away. CDR3: CTSSLTTGGRTEAFF. For the CDR3, the DNA is TGTACCAGCAGCTTAACCACAGGGGGGAGGACTGAAGCTTTCTTT. The J gene is TRBJ1-1, the V gene TRBV11-2; TRBD1 matches at 8 bases. The CDR3 has 15 residues. Germline-derived CDR1 and CDR2 are SGHAT and FQNNGV.

This clonotype has a handful of counts. V and J are TRBV18 and TRBJ2-5, with D perhaps assigned TRBD1 or TRBD2 (5 bases each). V lost 4 bases, J lost 3 bases, and 6 bases lay in between. The CDR3 totals 12 residues. Germline CDR1 is KGHSH and CDR2 is LQKENI. The CDR3 DNA follows: TGTGCCAGCTCACGAGGGGAAGAGACCCAGTACTTC. It codes for CASSRGEETQYF.

This clonotype was recorded at least ten times. V is TRBV7-2 and J is TRBJ2-7; D possibly corresponds to TRBD1 (6 bases). Germline-derived CDR1 and CDR2 are SGHTA and FQGNSA. This CDR3 contains 16 residues. The V end lost 1 base, the J end lost 0 bases, and 13 bases lay between the germline ends. The DNA of the CDR3 is TGTGCCAGCAGCTTAGTGGGGGCAGTTAGCTCCTACGAGCAGTACTTC. This codes for CASSLVGAVSSYEQYF.

This clonotype appeared a few times. The V gene is TRBV4-1, the J gene TRBJ2-7, with 10 bases lining up with TRBD1. CDR1 and CDR2 (germline): MGHRA, YSYEKL. The CDR3 is 17 residues long. J lost 5 bases, V lost 0 bases, and 10 bases had no gene match. In DNA form, the CDR3 reads TGCGCCAGCAGCCAAGACACCGGGGACAGGGGAGGGCACGAGCAGTACTTC. This encodes CASSQDTGDRGGHEQYF.

This clonotype has a count of ten or more. The rearrangement joins TRBV29-1 to TRBJ2-1; the D gene is possibly TRBD1 (6 bases). CDR1 and CDR2 from the germline V gene are SQVTM and ANQGSEA. This CDR3 contains 18 residues. V was cut by 6 bases and J by 8 bases, with 32 bases left in between. The CDR3 protein is CSVAGRGRNWGFGDEQFF. CDR3 in DNA: TGCAGCGTGGCCGGCAGGGGTAGAAACTGGGGATTTGGGGATGAGCAGTTCTTC.